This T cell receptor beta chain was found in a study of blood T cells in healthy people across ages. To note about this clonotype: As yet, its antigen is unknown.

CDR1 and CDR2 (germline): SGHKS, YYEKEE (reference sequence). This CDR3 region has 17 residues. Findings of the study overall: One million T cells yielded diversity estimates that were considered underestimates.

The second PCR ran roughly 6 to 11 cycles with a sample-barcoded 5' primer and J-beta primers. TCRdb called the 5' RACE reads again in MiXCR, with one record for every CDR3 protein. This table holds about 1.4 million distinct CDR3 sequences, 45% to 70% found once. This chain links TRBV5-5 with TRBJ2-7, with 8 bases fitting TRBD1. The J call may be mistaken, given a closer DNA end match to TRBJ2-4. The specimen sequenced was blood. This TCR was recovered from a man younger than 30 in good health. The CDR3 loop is CASSLVDRAVEKNIQYF. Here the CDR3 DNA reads TGTGCCAGCAGCTTGGTGGACAGGGCTGTAGAAAAAAACATTCAGTACTTC.